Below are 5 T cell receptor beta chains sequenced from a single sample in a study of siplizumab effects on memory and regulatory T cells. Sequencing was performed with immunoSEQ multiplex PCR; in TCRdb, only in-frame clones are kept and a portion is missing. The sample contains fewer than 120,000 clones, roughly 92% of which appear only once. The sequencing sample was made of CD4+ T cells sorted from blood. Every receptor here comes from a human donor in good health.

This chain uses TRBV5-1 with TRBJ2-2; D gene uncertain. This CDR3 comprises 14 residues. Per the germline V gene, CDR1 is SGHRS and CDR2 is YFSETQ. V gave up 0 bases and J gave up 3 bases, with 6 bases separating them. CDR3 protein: CASSLAVYTGELFF. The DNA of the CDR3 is TGCGCCAGCAGCTTGGCCGTGTACACCGGGGAGCTGTTTTTT.

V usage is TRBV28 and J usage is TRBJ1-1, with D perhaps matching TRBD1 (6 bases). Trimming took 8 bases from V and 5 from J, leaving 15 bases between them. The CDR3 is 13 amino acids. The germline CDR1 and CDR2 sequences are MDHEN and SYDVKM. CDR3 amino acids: CASGLGGATEAFF. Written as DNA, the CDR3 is TGTGCCAGCGGCTTAGGGGGGGCGACTGAAGCTTTCTTT.

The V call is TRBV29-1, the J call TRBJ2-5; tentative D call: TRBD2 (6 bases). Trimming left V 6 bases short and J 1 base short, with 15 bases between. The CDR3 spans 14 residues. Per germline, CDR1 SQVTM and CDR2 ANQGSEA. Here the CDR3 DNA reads TGCAGCGTCGGGGGACCAAACTCCCAAGAGACCCAGTACTTC. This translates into CSVGGPNSQETQYF.

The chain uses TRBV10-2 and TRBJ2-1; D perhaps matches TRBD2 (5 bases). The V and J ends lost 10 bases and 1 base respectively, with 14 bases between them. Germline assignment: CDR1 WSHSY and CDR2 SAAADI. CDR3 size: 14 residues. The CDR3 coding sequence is TGCGCCAACCGAGGACTGGAGTCCTACAATGAGCAGTTCTTC. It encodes CANRGLESYNEQFF.

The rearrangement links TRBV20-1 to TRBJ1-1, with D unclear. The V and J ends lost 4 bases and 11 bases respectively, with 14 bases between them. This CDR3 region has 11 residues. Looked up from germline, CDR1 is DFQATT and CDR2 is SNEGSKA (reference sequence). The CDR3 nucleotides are TGCAGTGCTAAGGACTGGGTTGATGCTTTCTTT. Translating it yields CSAKDWVDAFF.